This T cell receptor (beta chain) was sequenced for a study of tumor and adjacent non-tumor tissue in lung cancer. Overall study: Around 4.2 million productive TCRbeta reads were obtained per sample on average.

General study points: Compared with tumor, normal lung showed significantly lower TCR diversity.

TCRbeta libraries were built with three rounds of nested PCR, modified from ARM-PCR. TCRdb redid the calling of the multiplex PCR reads with MiXCR, one entry per CDR3 protein. The sample has tens of thousands of distinct CDR3 sequences; roughly three fifths are singletons. In germline, CDR1 is SGHDT, CDR2 YYEEEE. Deletions cut 4 bases from V and 6 bases from J, with 16 bases between. This CDR3 comprises 14 residues. On this clonotype: Its antigen is not known. A much larger clone differs by one base, so this may be a read error.

The template was RNA from unsorted bulk tissue. The normal lung tissue was taken more than 3 cm from the tumor edge. Sequencing was performed on distant non-tumor lung tissue. The sequence derives from a woman in her thirties or forties with non-small cell lung cancer. The gene calls are TRBV5-6 and TRBJ1-2; D may be TRBD1 (6 bases). CDR3 in amino acids: CASSLTPGTHGYTF. For the CDR3, the DNA is TGTGCCAGCAGCCTCACCCCCGGGACACATGGCTACACCTTC.